One and the same sample provided the 11 T cell receptor beta chains below, sequenced in a study of blood T cell repertoires in COVID-19. The data were produced by immunoSEQ multiplex PCR, yet TCRdb's version contains in-frame clones alone and is incomplete. The sample consists of roughly 170,000 clones, approximately 86% of them appearing once. The sample taken for sequencing was peripheral blood. Receptors originate from a man in his forties or fifties with active or convalescent COVID-19.

The chain is built from TRBV14 and TRBJ2-2; D unresolved. V was clipped by 4 bases and J by 3 bases, with 15 bases between them. This CDR3 region has 16 residues. Germline V gene sequence: CDR1 SGHDN, CDR2 FVKESK. The CDR3 region is CASSPPPRTDTGELFF. The CDR3 DNA sequence: TGTGCCAGCAGCCCACCGCCCCGAACGGACACCGGGGAGCTGTTTTTT.

The chain combines TRBV20-1 with TRBJ2-1; D ambiguous. CDR1 and CDR2 (germline): DFQATT, SNEGSKA (reference sequence). Trimming took off 0 bases at V and 9 bases at J, with 6 bases between the two ends. This CDR3 has 11 amino acids. The CDR3 is CSARDMSEQFF. CDR3 sequence (DNA): TGCAGTGCTAGAGATATGTCTGAGCAGTTCTTC.

The V gene is TRBV28, the J gene TRBJ2-2, with a weak D call TRBD1 (6 bases). Trimming took off 6 bases at V and 3 bases at J, with 11 bases between the two ends. The CDR3 contains 14 residues. CDR1 and CDR2 from the germline V gene are MDHEN and SYDVKM. The CDR3 sequence is CASRQQGDTGELFF. The CDR3 DNA follows: TGTGCCAGCAGGCAACAGGGAGACACCGGGGAGCTGTTTTTT.

This sequence joins TRBV7-9 and TRBJ1-4, with 9 nucleotides matching TRBD1. Germline CDR1 is SEHNR and CDR2 is FQNEAQ (reference sequence). J gave up 7 bases and V 5 bases, and 5 bases lay outside the gene matches. The CDR3 extends over 14 amino acids. DNA for the CDR3: TGTGCCAGCAGCGACACAGGGGGCGGTGAAAAACTGTTTTTT. Its translation is CASSDTGGGEKLFF.

J is TRBJ2-3 and V is TRBV27; TRBD2 might be the D (5 bases). The CDR3 consists of 15 residues. V shed 2 bases and J shed 1 base, with 10 bases lying between them. The germline V gene has CDR1 MNHEY and CDR2 SMNVEV (reference sequence). The CDR3 nucleotides read TGTGCCAGCAGTTTAGGAGGCGGCGGCACAGATACGCAGTATTTT. This translates into CASSLGGGGTDTQYF.

This chain joins TRBV7-3 and TRBJ2-2; 8 positions agree with TRBD2. Germline loops: CDR1 SGHTA, CDR2 FQGTGA. The CDR3 consists of 18 residues. Trimming at V came to 0 bases and at J to 5 bases, leaving 11 bases not matched to a gene. The CDR3 DNA reads TGTGCCAGCAGCTTAACTAGCGGAGGACTAGCCGGAACCGGGGAGCTGTTTTTT. Translation gives CASSLTSGGLAGTGELFF.

In its sample, this clone was seen a few times. The rearrangement links TRBV28 to TRBJ2-7, with D possibly TRBD1 on 6 matching bases. The V end was cut by 8 bases, the J end by 4 bases, with 12 bases between. Germline lookup yields CDR1 MDHEN and CDR2 SYDVKM. CDR3 size: 12 residues. The CDR3 reads CASGLQGYEQYF. CDR3 sequence (DNA): TGTGCCAGCGGATTACAGGGATACGAGCAGTACTTC.

Here the CDR3 reads CASSGTSGGIYEQYF. The DNA of the CDR3 is TGTGCCAGCTCAGGGACTAGCGGGGGAATCTACGAGCAGTACTTC. The chain has TRBV18 and TRBJ2-7; TRBD2 matches 14 bases. The CDR3 runs 15 residues. In germline, CDR1 is KGHSH, CDR2 LQKENI. Unmatched junction bases numbered 3, after V lost 5 bases and J lost 3 bases. The whole variable domain, remainder taken from reference TRBV18 and TRBJ2-7, is NAGVMQNPRHLVRRRGQEARLRCSPMKGHSHVYWYRQLPEEGLKFMVYLQKENIIDESGMPKERFSAEFPKEGPSILRIQQVVRGDSAAYFCASSGTSGGIYEQYFGPGTRLTVT.

CDR3 bases: TGTGCCTTTAAGATCTATAGCAATCAGCCCCAGCATTTT. Its translation: CAFKIYSNQPQHF. This chain uses TRBV5-3 with TRBJ1-5; D gene ambiguous. TRBV5-3 is recorded as an ORF, its role being uncertain. V was clipped by 10 bases and J by 0 bases, with 11 bases between them. The CDR3 extends over 13 amino acids.

The DNA of the CDR3 is TGTGCCAGCAGCTTAGATAGGGGCTCTGGAAACACCATATATTTT. Its translation is CASSLDRGSGNTIYF. The chain combines TRBV13 with TRBJ1-3; D perhaps matches TRBD1 (5 bases). The CDR3 extends over 15 amino acids. CDR1 is PRHDT, CDR2 FYEKMQ, per germline (reference sequence). Trimming removed 1 base from V and 0 bases from J, with 7 bases in between.

The CDR3 protein is CASSEAGLSGGLHNEQFF. In DNA form, the CDR3 reads TGTGCCAGCAGTGAAGCTGGGCTTTCGGGGGGGCTTCACAATGAGCAGTTCTTC. This chain connects TRBV2 to TRBJ2-1; 8 bases map to TRBD2. The CDR3 contains 18 residues. Germline V gene sequence: CDR1 SNHLY, CDR2 FYNNEI. The junction had 12 bases not matched to a gene; V was cut back by 0 bases and J by 5 bases.